These 15 T cell receptor beta chains came from one sample sequenced in a study of early T cells in non-severe SARS-CoV-2 infection. Using its own MiXCR run on the 5' RACE reads, TCRdb lists one record per CDR3 protein. The sample consists of approximately 49,000 distinct CDR3 sequences, approximately 12% of them appearing once. Sequences were obtained from whole blood. The receptors originated from an adult who was a healthcare worker with PCR-confirmed SARS-CoV-2 infection or an uninfected control (not recorded which).

The CDR3 DNA is TGTGCCAGCAGCTATACAGCCTCCGAGCAGTACTTC. Translating gives CASSYTASEQYF. The chain uses TRBV27 and TRBJ2-7; D uncertain. The CDR3 spans 12 residues. From germline, CDR1 is MNHEY and CDR2 SMNVEV (reference sequence). Deletions cut 6 bases from V and 6 bases from J, with 12 bases between.

The sample holds a few counts of this clonotype. V and J are TRBV28 and TRBJ2-2; TRBD2 is a possible D gene (6 bases). This CDR3 has 12 amino acids. Germline V gives CDR1 MDHEN, CDR2 SYDVKM. The CDR3 bases are TGTGCATCGGGAGTGGGCACCGGGGAGCTGTTTTTT. Translating gives CASGVGTGELFF.

The CDR3 here is CASSQEWMGTEAFF. The DNA of the CDR3 is TGTGCCAGCAGCCAAGAATGGATGGGTACTGAAGCTTTCTTT. The rearrangement joins TRBV3-1 to TRBJ1-1; D uncertain. Germline lookup yields CDR1 LGHDT and CDR2 YNNKEL (reference sequence). The V end lost 0 bases, the J end lost 5 bases, and 10 bases lay between the germline ends. The CDR3 length is 14 residues.

This clonotype was seen once. The gene calls are TRBV6-8 and TRBJ2-3, with D maybe TRBD2 (5 bases). Trimming took 10 bases from V and 6 from J, leaving 5 bases between them. CDR1 and CDR2 (germline): MNHGY, SAAAGT. The CDR3 totals 9 residues. This chain's CDR3 is CAIADTQYF. CDR3 DNA: TGTGCCATAGCGGATACGCAGTATTTT.

This clonotype is medium-sized within its sample. The rearrangement joins TRBV2 to TRBJ2-1, with 12 positions matching TRBD2. V was pared by 8 bases and J by 4 bases, with 9 bases of the junction left unmatched. Germline CDR1 and CDR2: SNHLY and FYNNEI. This CDR3 contains 16 residues. Here the CDR3 DNA reads TGTGCCAGCCCAGAGACTAGCGGGAGACGGTACAATGAGCAGTTCTTC. Translation: CASPETSGRRYNEQFF. The complete variable domain, with remaining parts taken from reference TRBV2 and TRBJ2-1, reads EPEVTQTPSHQVTQMGQEVILRCVPISNHLYFYWYRQILGQKVEFLVSFYNNEISEKSEIFDDQFSVERPDGSNFTLKIRSTKLEDSAMYFCASPETSGRRYNEQFFGPGTRLTVL.

V is TRBV29-1 and J is TRBJ1-1; D is possibly TRBD1 (5 bases). CDR1 and CDR2 from the germline V gene are SQVTM and ANQGSEA. V lost 5 bases to trimming and J lost 4 bases, with 11 bases between them. This CDR3 contains 12 residues. Here the CDR3 DNA reads TGCAGCGTTCTCGCCGACAGCACTGAAGCTTTCTTT. Translated, it gives CSVLADSTEAFF. Full variable domain (rest looked up from reference TRBV29-1 and TRBJ1-1): SAVISQKPSRDICQRGTSLTIQCQVDSQVTMMFWYRQQPGQSLTLIATANQGSEATYESGFVIDKFPISRPNLTFSTLTVSNMSPEDSSIYLCSVLADSTEAFFGQGTRLTVV.

This clonotype appeared many times. DNA of the CDR3: TGTGCCAGCAGCCCCAGGGGGGGTCACAATCAGCCCCAGCATTTT. Translating gives CASSPRGGHNQPQHF. The chain has TRBV12-3 or TRBV12-4 and TRBJ1-5; 7 bases match TRBD1. This CDR3 is built from 15 residues. J gave up 3 bases and V 6 bases, and 8 bases lay outside the gene matches.

This chain uses TRBV3-1 with TRBJ1-3; 8 nucleotides line up with TRBD1. In germline, CDR1 is LGHDT, CDR2 YNNKEL (reference sequence). With 4 bases clipped from V and 4 bases from J, the junction kept 3 bases outside the gene matches. This CDR3 comprises 14 residues. CDR3 protein: CASSLGTGGNTIYF. As DNA, the CDR3 is TGTGCCAGCAGCCTGGGGACAGGCGGAAACACCATATATTTT.

There are many counts of this clonotype. The chain couples TRBV7-2 to TRBJ1-5, with a possible D match to TRBD1 (5 bases). The CDR3 is made up of 16 amino acids. Trimming took 1 base from V and 4 from J, leaving 14 bases between them. The germline gives CDR1 SGHTA, CDR2 FQGNSA. CDR3 in DNA: TGTGCCAGCAGCTTAGTCGGGCAGGGAGGGAATCAGCCCCAGCATTTT. It codes for CASSLVGQGGNQPQHF.

DNA for the CDR3: TGTGCCAGCAGTTACTCGGCAGGGTACGACTATGGCTACACCTTC. Its translation: CASSYSAGYDYGYTF. The genes are TRBV6-5 and TRBJ1-2; perhaps TRBD1 as D (5 bases). Looked up from germline, CDR1 is MNHEY and CDR2 is SVGAGI. This CDR3 is 15 amino acids long. Between the trimmed V and J ends, which lost 0 bases and 3 bases, there was a span of 11 bases.

This chain links TRBV11-2 with TRBJ2-3; D is unclear. The germline gives CDR1 SGHAT, CDR2 FQNNGV. V shed 3 bases and J shed 4 bases, with 11 bases lying between them. The CDR3 is 14 residues long. In DNA, the CDR3 is TGTGCCAGCAGCTTTCATGGGCTTTCAGATACGCAGTATTTT. It codes for CASSFHGLSDTQYF.

V usage is TRBV5-1 and J usage is TRBJ2-2; D is possibly TRBD1 (6 bases). V was shortened by 4 bases and J by 6 bases, with 22 bases between the two germline ends. CDR3 length: 17 amino acids. In germline, CDR1 is SGHRS, CDR2 YFSETQ. For the CDR3, the DNA is TGCGCCAGCAGCCCCGAGCAGACCCTACCAGGGGCCGGGGAGCTGTTTTTT. Amino acids: CASSPEQTLPGAGELFF.

This clonotype has a single count. The rearrangement joins TRBV19 to TRBJ2-3, with 11 bases identical to TRBD2. Germline V gives CDR1 LNHDA, CDR2 SQIVND (reference sequence). This CDR3 is 14 amino acids long. V lost 6 bases, J lost 3 bases, and 2 bases stayed unmatched. The CDR3 region has the DNA TGTGCCAGTAGGCCTAGCGGGAGGACAGATACGCAGTATTTT. This gives the protein CASRPSGRTDTQYF.

V is TRBV5-5 and J is TRBJ2-2; possibly TRBD2 for D (5 bases). There are 13 residues in the CDR3. Germline CDR1 is SGHKS and CDR2 is YYEKEE (reference sequence). V was trimmed by 4 bases and J by 5 bases, leaving 9 bases between them. The CDR3 sequence: CASSQRGTGELFF. CDR3 nucleotide sequence: TGTGCCAGCAGCCAGAGAGGGACCGGGGAGCTGTTTTTT.

Many counts were recorded for this clonotype. The rearrangement joins TRBV18 to TRBJ1-2; 9 bases match TRBD1. The trim removed 3 bases at V and 5 bases at J, leaving 4 bases unmatched. Per the germline V gene, CDR1 is KGHSH and CDR2 is LQKENI. The CDR3 spans 14 residues. In DNA form, the CDR3 reads TGTGCCAGCTCACCTACAGGGGGCGGATATGGCTACACCTTC. Protein product: CASSPTGGGYGYTF.